This TCR beta chain was sequenced during a study of shared clonotypes between healthy human individuals. This CDR3 comprises 15 residues. Losses at the gene ends were 4 bases for V and 4 bases for J; bases not matched to a gene: 6. In germline, CDR1 is SNHLY, CDR2 FYNNEI. Naive CD8 cells were CD45RO-negative, positively selected for CCR7, excluding terminally differentiated effector memory CD45RA+ cells. The study drew its donors from healthy HIV-negative adults without recent acute infections or vaccinations. Study-wide findings and caveats: Rarefaction curves obtained for sorted subsets showed sequencing incomplete despite large depth.

As regards this clone: The antigen is not known.

Assay used: immunoSEQ multiplex PCR; TCRdb lists only in-frame clones, some missing. Here the sample spans around 2.1 million clones, approximately 94% being singletons. The chain employs TRBV2 and TRBJ2-7; 11 bases fit TRBD2. The sequenced sample consisted of naive CD8+ T cells from PBMCs. The receptor was isolated from a man between 18 and 35 years old in good health. Some clones in this sample may be carry-over from other donors' samples. The CDR3 region is CASSVRTSGYYEQYF. The CDR3 DNA reads TGTGCCAGCAGTGTTCGGACTAGCGGGTATTACGAGCAGTACTTC. Looking up the rest from reference TRBV2 and TRBJ2-7 gives the full variable domain: EPEVTQTPSHQVTQMGQEVILRCVPISNHLYFYWYRQILGQKVEFLVSFYNNEISEKSEIFDDQFSVERPDGSNFTLKIRSTKLEDSAMYFCASSVRTSGYYEQYFGPGTRLTVT.